This T cell receptor (beta chain) was retrieved from a study of shared clonotypes between healthy human individuals. With V trimmed by 6 bases and J by 0 bases, 4 bases remained unmatched. The CDR3 is made up of 16 amino acids. Germline assignment: CDR1 WSHSY and CDR2 SAAADI. Generated by immunoSEQ multiplex PCR, the TCRdb table keeps only in-frame clones and is missing some. Seen here are 2 million to 2.5 million clones, around 95% observed once, and the top ten hold around 0.13%. Input material: naive CD4+ T cells sorted from blood. The subset denotes: CD45RA+ positively selected. This receptor was obtained from a man between 18 and 29 years old in good health. The genes are TRBV10-2 and TRBJ2-5; 13 bases agree with TRBD2. CDR3 nucleotides: TGCGCCAGCAGAGCGGGACTAGCGGGGAACCAAGAGACCCAGTACTTC. Its protein product is CASRAGLAGNQETQYF.